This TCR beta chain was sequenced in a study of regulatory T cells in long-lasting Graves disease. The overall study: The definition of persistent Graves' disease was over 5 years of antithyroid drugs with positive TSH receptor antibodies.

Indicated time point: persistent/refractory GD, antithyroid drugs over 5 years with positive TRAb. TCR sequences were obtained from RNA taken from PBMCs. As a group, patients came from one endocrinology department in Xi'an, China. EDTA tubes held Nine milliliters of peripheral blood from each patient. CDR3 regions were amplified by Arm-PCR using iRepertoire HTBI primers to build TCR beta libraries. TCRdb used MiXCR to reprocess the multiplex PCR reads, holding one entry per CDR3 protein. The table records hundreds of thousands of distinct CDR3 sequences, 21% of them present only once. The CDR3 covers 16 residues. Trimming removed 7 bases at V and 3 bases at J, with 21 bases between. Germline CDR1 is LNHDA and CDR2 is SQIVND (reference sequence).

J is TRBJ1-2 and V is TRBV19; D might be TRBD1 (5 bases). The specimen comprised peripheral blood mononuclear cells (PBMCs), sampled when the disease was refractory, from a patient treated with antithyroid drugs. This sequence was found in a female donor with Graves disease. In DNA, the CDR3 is TGTGCCAGTACCCCTTGGGCGGGGCGGAACCACTATGGCTACACCTTC. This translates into CASTPWAGRNHYGYTF.